This T cell receptor (beta chain) was profiled in a study of human T cells and chemical hapten exposure. TCRdb analysed the RACE reads with MiXCR anew, one entry per CDR3 protein. The top ten clones hold roughly 8.2% of a sample with approximately 370,000 distinct CDR3 sequences, 4.5% to 7% of them seen once. This clonotype was observed a handful of times. Time point of the sample: pre-sensitization, week 0. As to treatment: therapeutic diphenylcyclopropenone sensitization with weekly scalp DPC. Blood was collected ahead of every patch test applied. V gave up 0 bases and J gave up 2 bases; unmatched junction bases: 2. In germline, CDR1 is MGHRA, CDR2 YSYEKL. The length of the CDR3 is 15 residues.

The TCR sequence derives from a woman younger than 30 with alopecia areata. Some clones in this sample may be carry-over from other donors' samples. The rearrangement links TRBV4-1 to TRBJ1-2; 8 bases line up with TRBD1. The specimen comprised whole blood, sampled in connection with sensitization to the hapten diphenylcyclopropenone (DPC). The CDR3 protein is CASSQEDRANYGYTF. The CDR3 region has the DNA TGCGCCAGCAGCCAAGAGGACAGGGCCAACTATGGCTACACCTTC.